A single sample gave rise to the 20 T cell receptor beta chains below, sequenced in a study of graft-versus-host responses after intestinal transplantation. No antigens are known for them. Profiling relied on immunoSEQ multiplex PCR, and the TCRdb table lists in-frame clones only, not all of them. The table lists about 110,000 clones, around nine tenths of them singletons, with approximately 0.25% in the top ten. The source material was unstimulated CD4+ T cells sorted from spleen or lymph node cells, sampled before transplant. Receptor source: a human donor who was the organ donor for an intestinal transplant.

The CDR3: CASSTPTGVSEKLFF. CDR3 nucleotide sequence: TGTGCCAGTAGTACCCCGACAGGGGTGAGCGAAAAACTGTTTTTT. The chain joins TRBV19 to TRBJ1-4; 8 bases agree with TRBD1. J was trimmed by 8 bases and V by 4 bases; bases with no gene match: 9. CDR1 and CDR2 from the germline V gene are LNHDA and SQIVND (reference sequence). This CDR3 has 15 amino acids.

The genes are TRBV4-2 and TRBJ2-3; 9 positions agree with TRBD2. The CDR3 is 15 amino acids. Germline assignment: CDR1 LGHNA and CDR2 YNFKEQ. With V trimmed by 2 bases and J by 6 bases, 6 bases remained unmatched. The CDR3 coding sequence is TGTGCCAGCAGCCAATTGCGGGAGGGCCCTGATACGCAGTATTTT. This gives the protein CASSQLREGPDTQYF.

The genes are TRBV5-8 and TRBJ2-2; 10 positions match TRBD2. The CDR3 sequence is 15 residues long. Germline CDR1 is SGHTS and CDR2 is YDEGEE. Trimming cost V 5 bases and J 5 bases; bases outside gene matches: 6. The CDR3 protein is CASSLAGVGTGELFF. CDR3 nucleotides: TGTGCCAGCAGTCTAGCGGGAGTTGGAACCGGGGAGCTGTTTTTT.

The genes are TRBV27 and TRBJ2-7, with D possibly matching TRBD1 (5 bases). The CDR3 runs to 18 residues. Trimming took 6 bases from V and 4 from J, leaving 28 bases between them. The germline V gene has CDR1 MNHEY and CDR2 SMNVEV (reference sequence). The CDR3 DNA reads TGTGCCAGCAGCCTATCACCCCAAATAGGGGCTCGGGTGTACGAGCAGTACTTC. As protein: CASSLSPQIGARVYEQYF.

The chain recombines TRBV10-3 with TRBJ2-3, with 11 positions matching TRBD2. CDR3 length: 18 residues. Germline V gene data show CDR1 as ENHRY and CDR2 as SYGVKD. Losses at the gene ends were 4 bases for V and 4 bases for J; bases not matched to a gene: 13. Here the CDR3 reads CAISASGTSGIIADTQYF. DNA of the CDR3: TGTGCCATCAGTGCATCCGGGACTAGCGGTATCATCGCAGATACGCAGTATTTT.

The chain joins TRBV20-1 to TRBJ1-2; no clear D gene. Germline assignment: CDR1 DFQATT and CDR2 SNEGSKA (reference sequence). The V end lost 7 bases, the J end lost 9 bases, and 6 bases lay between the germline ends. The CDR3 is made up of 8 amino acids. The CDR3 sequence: CSDTSYTF. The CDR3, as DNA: TGCAGTGATACGAGCTACACCTTC.

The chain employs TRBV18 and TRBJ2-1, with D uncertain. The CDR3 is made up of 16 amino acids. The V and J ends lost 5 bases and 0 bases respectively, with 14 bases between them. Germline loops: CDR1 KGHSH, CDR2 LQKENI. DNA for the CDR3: TGTGCCAGCTCATCCCCACTTTCCCTCTCCTACAATGAGCAGTTCTTC. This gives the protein CASSSPLSLSYNEQFF.

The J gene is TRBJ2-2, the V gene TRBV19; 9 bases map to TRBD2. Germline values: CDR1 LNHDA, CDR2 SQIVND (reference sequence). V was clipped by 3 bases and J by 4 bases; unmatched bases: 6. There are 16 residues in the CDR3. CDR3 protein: CASSILSGRSTGELFF. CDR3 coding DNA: TGTGCCAGTAGTATTCTTAGCGGGAGAAGCACCGGGGAGCTGTTTTTT.

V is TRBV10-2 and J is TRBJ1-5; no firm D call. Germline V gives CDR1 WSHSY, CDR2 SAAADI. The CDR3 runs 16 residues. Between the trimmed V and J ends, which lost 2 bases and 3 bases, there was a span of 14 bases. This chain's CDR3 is CASSERRTANNQPQHF. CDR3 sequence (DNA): TGCGCCAGCAGTGAGAGGAGAACAGCTAACAATCAGCCCCAGCATTTT.

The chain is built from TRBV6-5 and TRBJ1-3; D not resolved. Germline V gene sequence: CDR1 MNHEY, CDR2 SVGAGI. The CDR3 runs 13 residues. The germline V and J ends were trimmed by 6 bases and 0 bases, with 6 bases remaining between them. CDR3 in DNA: TGTGCCAGCAGGTACAGCTCTGGAAACACCATATATTTT. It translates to CASRYSSGNTIYF.

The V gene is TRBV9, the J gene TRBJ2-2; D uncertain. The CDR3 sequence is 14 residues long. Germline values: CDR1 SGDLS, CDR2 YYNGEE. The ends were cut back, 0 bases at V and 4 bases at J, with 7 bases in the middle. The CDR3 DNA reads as TGTGCCAGCAGCGTAGATGAGTCCACCGGGGAGCTGTTTTTT. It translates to CASSVDESTGELFF.

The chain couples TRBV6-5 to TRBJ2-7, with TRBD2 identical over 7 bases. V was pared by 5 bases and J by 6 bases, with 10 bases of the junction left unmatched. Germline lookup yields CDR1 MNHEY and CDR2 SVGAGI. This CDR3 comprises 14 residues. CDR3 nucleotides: TGTGCCAGCAGTCCCCTTAGCGGGCTCCTCGAGCAGTACTTC. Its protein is CASSPLSGLLEQYF.

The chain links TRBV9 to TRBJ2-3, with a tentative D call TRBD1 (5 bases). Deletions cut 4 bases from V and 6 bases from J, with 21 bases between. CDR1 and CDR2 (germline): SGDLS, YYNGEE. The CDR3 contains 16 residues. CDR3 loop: CASSISGAGGFDTQYF. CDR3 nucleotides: TGTGCCAGCAGCATCAGTGGGGCAGGTGGATTTGATACGCAGTATTTT.

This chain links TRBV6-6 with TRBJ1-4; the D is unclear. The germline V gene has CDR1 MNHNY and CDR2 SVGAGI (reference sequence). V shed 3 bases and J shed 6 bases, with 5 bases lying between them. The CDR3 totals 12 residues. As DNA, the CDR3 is TGTGCCAGCAGTTATTGGTATGAAAAACTGTTTTTT. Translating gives CASSYWYEKLFF.

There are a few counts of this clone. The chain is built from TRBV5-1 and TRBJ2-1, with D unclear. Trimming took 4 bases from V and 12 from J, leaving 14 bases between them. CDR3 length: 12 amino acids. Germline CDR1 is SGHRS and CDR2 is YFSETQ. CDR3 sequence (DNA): TGCGCCAGCAGCGGGAACTACTCTGCGCAGTTCTTC. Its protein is CASSGNYSAQFF.

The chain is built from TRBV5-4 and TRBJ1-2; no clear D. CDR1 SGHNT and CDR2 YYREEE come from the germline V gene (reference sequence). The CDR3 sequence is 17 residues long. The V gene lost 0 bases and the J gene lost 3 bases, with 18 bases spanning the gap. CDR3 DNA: TGTGCCAGCAGCTTGGACTTCGGGGTCTTTGGGGACTATGGCTACACCTTC. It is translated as CASSLDFGVFGDYGYTF. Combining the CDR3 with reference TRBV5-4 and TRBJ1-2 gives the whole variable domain ETGVTQSPTHLIKTRGQQVTLRCSSQSGHNTVSWYQQALGQGPQFIFQYYREEENGRGNFPPRFSGLQFPNYSSELNVNALELDDSALYLCASSLDFGVFGDYGYTFGSGTRLTVV.

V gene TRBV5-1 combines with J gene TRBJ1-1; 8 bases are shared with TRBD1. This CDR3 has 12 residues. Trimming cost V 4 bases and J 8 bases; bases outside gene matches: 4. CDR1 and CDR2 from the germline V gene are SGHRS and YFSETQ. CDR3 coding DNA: TGCGCCAGCAGCGAGGACAGGGTGGAAGCTTTCTTT. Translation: CASSEDRVEAFF. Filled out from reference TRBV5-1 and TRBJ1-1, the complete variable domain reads KAGVTQTPRYLIKTRGQQVTLSCSPISGHRSVSWYQQTPGQGLQFLFEYFSETQRNKGNFPGRFSGRQFSNSRSEMNVSTLELGDSALYLCASSEDRVEAFFGQGTRLTVV.

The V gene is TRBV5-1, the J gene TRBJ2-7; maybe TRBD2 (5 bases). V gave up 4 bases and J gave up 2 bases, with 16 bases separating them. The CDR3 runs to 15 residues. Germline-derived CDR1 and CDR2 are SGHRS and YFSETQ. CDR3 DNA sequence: TGCGCCAGCAGCCCCCGGGAACCAAAGGCCTACGAGCAGTACTTC. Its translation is CASSPREPKAYEQYF.

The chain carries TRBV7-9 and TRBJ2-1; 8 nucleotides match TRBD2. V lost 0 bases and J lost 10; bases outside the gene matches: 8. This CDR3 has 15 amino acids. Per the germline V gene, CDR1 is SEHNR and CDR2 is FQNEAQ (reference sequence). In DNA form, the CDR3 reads TGTGCCAGCAGCTTAGCCGGGGGGGTGACCGGAGAGCAGTTCTTC. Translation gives CASSLAGGVTGEQFF. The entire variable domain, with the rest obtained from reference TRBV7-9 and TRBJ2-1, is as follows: DTGVSQNPRHKITKRGQNVTFRCDPISEHNRLYWYRQTLGQGPEFLTYFQNEAQLEKSRLLSDRFSAERPKGSFSTLEIQRTEQGDSAMYLCASSLAGGVTGEQFFGPGTRLTVL.

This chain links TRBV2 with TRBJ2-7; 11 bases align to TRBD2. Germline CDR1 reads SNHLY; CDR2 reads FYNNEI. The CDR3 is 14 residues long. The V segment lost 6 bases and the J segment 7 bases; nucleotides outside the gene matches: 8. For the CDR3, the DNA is TGTGCCAGCAGAACTAGCGGGAGTTCGGGGGAGCAGTACTTC. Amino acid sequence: CASRTSGSSGEQYF.